The rows below give T cell receptor beta chains drawn from one sample of a study of radiation and T cells in renal cell carcinoma. The repertoire was sequenced with immunoSEQ multiplex PCR; TCRdb's copy has only in-frame clones and lacks some. The repertoire includes over 85,000 clones, 82% of them detected once, and around 6.7% sits in the top ten. The material sequenced was blood, taken from a patient whose treatment included radiotherapy and nephrectomy. These receptors came from a man in his 60s with renal cell carcinoma. CDR3s include the opening cysteine and the closing phenylalanine or tryptophan. A D gene is named only where the DNA matches it firmly. Rows may omit the clone size; those that give it use once, few, many or a size class.

TRBJ2-5,once,NA,TRBV5-4,TGTGCCAGCAGCGGGGCTCGCGGGGTGGAGACCCAGTACTTC,CASSGARGVETQYF
TRBJ1-2,NA,TRBD1,TRBV4-3,TGCGCCAGCAGCCAAGATGTCGGACAGGGAGGATATGGCTACACCTTC,CASSQDVGQGGYGYTF
TRBJ2-1,once,TRBD2,TRBV27,TGTGCCAGCAGTGCTCTAGCGGGAGATGGGGGCAATGAGCAGTTCTTC,CASSALAGDGGNEQFF
TRBJ2-2,NA,NA,TRBV19,TGTGCCAGTAGCGGCGGGACTGGAAACACCGGGGAGCTGTTTTTT,CASSGGTGNTGELFF
TRBJ1-4,once,TRBD1,TRBV11-2,TGTGCCAGCAGCCTTCGGGGGACAGGGGATGGTGAAAAACTGTTTTTT,CASSLRGTGDGEKLFF
TRBJ1-5,NA,TRBD1,TRBV5-4,TGTGCCAGCAGACCCCGGGACAGGGGTAGGCATGGCAATCAGCCCCAGCATTTT,CASRPRDRGRHGNQPQHF
TRBJ2-1,NA,NA,TRBV10-3,TGTGCCATCAGTCATACAGATTCTAGTTATGAGCAGTTCTTC,CAISHTDSSYEQFF
TRBJ1-3,NA,TRBD1,TRBV27,TGTGCCAGCAGCCCGGGACAGCGCTCTGGAAACACCATATATTTT,CASSPGQRSGNTIYF
TRBJ1-5,NA,NA,TRBV4-1,TGCGCCAGCAGCCAAGTGTTGACAGGTAGTGAGCCCCAGCATTTT,CASSQVLTGSEPQHF
TRBJ2-1,NA,NA,TRBV20-1,TGCAGTTACAATGAGCAGTTCTTC,CSYNEQFF
TRBJ1-2,few,NA,TRBV28,TGTGCCAGCAGTCGCGGGTCTCCTAACCAAAGAGGCTTC,CASSRGSPNQRGF
TRBJ1-1,once,NA,TRBV25-1,TGTGCCAGCAGTGAGTCGGAACTCATGAACACTGAAGCTTTCTTT,CASSESELMNTEAFF
TRBJ2-3,NA,TRBD2,TRBV28,TGTGCCAGCGGCGGGACTAGCGTCTTAGATACGCAGTATTTT,CASGGTSVLDTQYF
TRBJ2-5,NA,TRBD2,TRBV5-4,TGTGCCAGCAGCTTGGATCTAGCGGAAGAGACCCAGTACTTC,CASSLDLAEETQYF
TRBJ1-1,NA,NA,TRBV5-8,TGTGCCAGCAGCCTGACTTACGGGAACACTGAAGCTTTCTTT,CASSLTYGNTEAFF
TRBJ1-2,NA,NA,TRBV9,TGTGCCAGCAGCCCTACCCCGACAGGTGGCTACACCTTC,CASSPTPTGGYTF
TRBJ2-5,NA,NA,TRBV15,TGTGCCACCAGCCGAGGACGGAACCAAGAGACCCAGTACTTC,CATSRGRNQETQYF
TRBJ2-1,NA,NA,TRBV27,TGTGCCAGCAGTGAGACTAGTAGCGGCAATGAGCAGTTCTTC,CASSETSSGNEQFF
TRBJ2-1,NA,TRBD2,TRBV29-1,TGCAGCGTTGGACTAGCGGAGGGGTACGGTGAGCAGTTCTTC,CSVGLAEGYGEQFF
TRBJ1-5,NA,NA,TRBV30,TGTGCCTGGAGTGAGGGCACCGGCCAGCATTTT,CAWSEGTGQHF
TRBJ2-2,NA,NA,TRBV15,TGTGCCACCAGCAGAGATCTAGGACCCCAGGCCGGGGAGCTGTTTTTT,CATSRDLGPQAGELFF
TRBJ1-5,NA,TRBD1,TRBV19,TGTGCCAGTAGTATTACAGGGGAATATAGCAATCAGCCCCAGCATTTT,CASSITGEYSNQPQHF
TRBJ2-7,few,NA,TRBV7-8,TGTGCCAGCAGCTTAGAGGTGGGTCGAGCTCCCGAGCAGTACTTC,CASSLEVGRAPEQYF
TRBJ1-4,NA,TRBD1,TRBV9,TGTGCCAGCAGCGGCCGGGACAGGATAAATGAAAAACTGTTTTTT,CASSGRDRINEKLFF
TRBJ2-3,NA,NA,TRBV4-2,TGTGCCAGCAGCCAAGGGGCGGGACGGGGCACAGATACGCAGTATTTT,CASSQGAGRGTDTQYF
TRBJ1-1,NA,NA,TRBV27,TGTGCCAGCAGTACCACGGACAGTTATGGCACTGAAGCTTTCTTT,CASSTTDSYGTEAFF
TRBJ1-4,few,NA,TRBV4-1,TGCGCCAGCAGCCAAGATCGCGGCAGGGGTTTTCAAGAAAAACTGTTTTTT,CASSQDRGRGFQEKLFF
TRBJ1-1,once,NA,TRBV6-5,TGTGCCAGCACACAACAGCCTGGGAACACTGAAGCTTTCTTT,CASTQQPGNTEAFF
TRBJ1-2,NA,TRBD1,TRBV6-6,TGTGCCAGCAGGCTCGGACAGGGAATCTATGGCTACACCTTC,CASRLGQGIYGYTF
TRBJ2-7,NA,TRBD1,TRBV4-1,TGCGCCAGCAGTCACCTGACAGGGCAGCGCTACGAGCAGTACTTC,CASSHLTGQRYEQYF
TRBJ2-3,NA,NA,TRBV7-9,TGTGCCAGCACCGTTAGCGGAGTAAGCACAGATACGCAGTATTTT,CASTVSGVSTDTQYF
TRBJ2-7,NA,NA,TRBV6-1,TGTGCCAGCAGTGGAACGGGAGCACCCGACGAGCAGTACTTC,CASSGTGAPDEQYF
TRBJ2-4,NA,TRBD1,TRBV19,TGTGCCAGTAGTCGGACAGGGGTAGACATTCAGTACTTC,CASSRTGVDIQYF
TRBJ1-1,few,TRBD1,TRBV14,TGTGCCAGCAGCCAAGACCCACGACAGGGGGTATCGAACACTGAAGCTTTCTTT,CASSQDPRQGVSNTEAFF
TRBJ2-5,NA,NA,TRBV5-4,TGTGCCAGCAGCTTTGGCGGGAAGGAGACCCAGTACTTC,CASSFGGKETQYF
TRBJ1-1,NA,TRBD1,TRBV20-1,TGCAGTGTTTACAGGGGCACTGAAGCTTTCTTT,CSVYRGTEAFF
TRBJ2-2,NA,TRBD2,TRBV5-1,TGCGCCAGCCGCGGCCTAGCGGGAAACACCGGGGAGCTGTTTTTT,CASRGLAGNTGELFF
TRBJ2-2,NA,NA,TRBV2,TGTGCCAGCAGACTAAACAGGGTCCCGCGGGAGACCGGGGAGCTGTTTTTT,CASRLNRVPRETGELFF
TRBJ2-3,NA,NA,TRBV7-3,TGTGCCAGCAGCCGCAGCACAGATACGCAGTATTTT,CASSRSTDTQYF
TRBJ2-3,NA,NA,TRBV28,TGTGCCAGCAGTTTATTCGGCAGGCTTCCCCTCCTGCTCACAGATACGCAGTATTTT,CASSLFGRLPLLLTDTQYF
TRBJ1-2,NA,NA,TRBV14,TGTGCCAGCAGCCAAGATCTTGACGGGATCTATGGCTACACCTTC,CASSQDLDGIYGYTF
TRBJ2-2,NA,NA,TRBV2,TGTGCCAGCACGGGAGAAGGGTCCGGGGAGCTGTTTTTT,CASTGEGSGELFF
TRBJ2-2,NA,NA,TRBV18,TGTGCCAGCCCAGGCTGGCCGGGGGACGGCGGGGAGCTGTTTTTT,CASPGWPGDGGELFF
TRBJ1-1,many,NA,TRBV11-2,TGTGCCAGCAGCTCCCTATCGAAAGGGACGACTGAAGCTTTCTTT,CASSSLSKGTTEAFF
TRBJ1-2,NA,NA,TRBV6-5,TGTGCCAGCAGTTACTTAGGTCAGAGGGCCTATGGCTACACCTTC,CASSYLGQRAYGYTF
TRBJ2-7,NA,TRBD1,TRBV4-3,TGCGCCAGCAGCCCGGGGACAGCCTCCTACGAGCAGTACTTC,CASSPGTASYEQYF
TRBJ2-3,NA,NA,TRBV19,TGTGCCAGTACCCGGGGCGGGGCCGGAGGCTCCCCAGATACGCAGTATTTT,CASTRGGAGGSPDTQYF
TRBJ2-1,NA,TRBD1,TRBV5-1,TGCGCCAGCAGCTTGGCCGAAGGGGACAGGTACAATGAGCAGTTCTTC,CASSLAEGDRYNEQFF
TRBJ2-7,NA,NA,TRBV28,TGTGCCAGCAGTTTATATGGCAGTCCGAGCTACGAGCAGTACTTC,CASSLYGSPSYEQYF
TRBJ1-6,NA,NA,TRBV5-1,TGCGCCAGCAGCTTTACAGGGATCGATGATTCACCCCTCCACTTT,CASSFTGIDDSPLHF
TRBJ2-2,NA,NA,TRBV7-2,TGTGCCAGCAGCTTAAGGGCTAGCGAAGCCGGGGAGCTGTTTTTT,CASSLRASEAGELFF
TRBJ2-5,once,TRBD2,TRBV11-3,TGTGCCAGCAGCTCAGGGGCTAGCGGGAGGTACCAAGAGACCCAGTACTTC,CASSSGASGRYQETQYF
TRBJ2-5,once,NA,TRBV19,TGTGCCAGTAGTCCGGGACCTAGGGAGACCCAGTACTTC,CASSPGPRETQYF